The source of this T cell receptor beta chain is a study of blood T cell repertoires in COVID-19. Overall study context: The study drew acute and convalescent COVID-19 samples from the United States, Italy and Spain.

As handled by the study authors: From reference gene primer amplification, estimates of nucleated cell counts were derived. Data came from immunoSEQ multiplex PCR; TCRdb stores just in-frame clones and leaves some out. The V and J calls and clone size come from that table; D and trimming were worked out from the DNA. Among fewer than 600,000 clones listed, roughly nine tenths were seen once. Germline values: CDR1 LGHNT, CDR2 FRNRAP. The CDR3 extends over 13 amino acids. Between the trimmed V and J ends, which lost 5 bases and 2 bases, there was a span of 9 bases. Enrollment of patients from Seattle took place during active infection, with longitudinal follow-up.

The material sequenced was peripheral blood. The V gene is TRBV12-5, the J gene TRBJ1-2; no clear D gene. This TCR derives from a man younger than 30 with COVID-19, enrolled during active disease. The CDR3 sequence: CASGPGKNYGYTF. The CDR3 DNA follows: TGTGCTAGTGGTCCGGGAAAAAACTATGGCTACACCTTC.